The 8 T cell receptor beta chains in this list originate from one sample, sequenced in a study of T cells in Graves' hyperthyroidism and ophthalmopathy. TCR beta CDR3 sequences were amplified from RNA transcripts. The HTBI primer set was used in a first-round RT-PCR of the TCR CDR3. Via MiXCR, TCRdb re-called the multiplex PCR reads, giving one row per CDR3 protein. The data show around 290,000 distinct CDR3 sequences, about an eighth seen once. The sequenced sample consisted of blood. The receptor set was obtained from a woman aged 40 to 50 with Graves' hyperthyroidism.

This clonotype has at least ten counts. The CDR3, as DNA: TGTGCCTGGGACCGGGACAGCGGGCAGCCCCAGCATTTT. It translates to CAWDRDSGQPQHF. V and J are TRBV30 and TRBJ1-5; 7 bases line up with TRBD1. This CDR3 has 13 residues. Germline trimming cut 5 bases from V and 7 bases from J; bases unmatched to any gene: 8. The germline gives CDR1 GTSNPN, CDR2 SVGIG (reference sequence).

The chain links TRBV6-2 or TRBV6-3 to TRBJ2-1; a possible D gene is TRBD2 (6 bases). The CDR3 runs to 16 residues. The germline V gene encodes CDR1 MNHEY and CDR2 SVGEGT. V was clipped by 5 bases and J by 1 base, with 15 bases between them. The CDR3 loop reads CASSNLPAGSYNEQFF. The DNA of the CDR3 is TGTGCCAGCAGTAATTTGCCGGCGGGGTCCTACAATGAGCAGTTCTTC.

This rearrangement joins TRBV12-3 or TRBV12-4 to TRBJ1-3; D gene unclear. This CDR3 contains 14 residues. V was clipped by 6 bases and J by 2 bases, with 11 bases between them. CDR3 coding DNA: TGTGCCAGCAGCGGCCGGGTCCCTGGAAACACCATATATTTT. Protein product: CASSGRVPGNTIYF.

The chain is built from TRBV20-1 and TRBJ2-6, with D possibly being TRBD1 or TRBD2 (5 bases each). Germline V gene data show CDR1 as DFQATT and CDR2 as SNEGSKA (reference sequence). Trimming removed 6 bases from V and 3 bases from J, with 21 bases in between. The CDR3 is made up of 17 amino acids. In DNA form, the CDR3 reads TGCAGTGCCGAACCGGGACCTAGTCATCTTGGGGCCAACGTCCTGACTTTC. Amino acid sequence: CSAEPGPSHLGANVLTF.

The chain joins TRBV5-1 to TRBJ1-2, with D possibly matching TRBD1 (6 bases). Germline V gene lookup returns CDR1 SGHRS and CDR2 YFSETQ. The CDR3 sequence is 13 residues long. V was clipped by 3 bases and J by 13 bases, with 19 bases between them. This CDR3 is CASSSQAYTGCTF. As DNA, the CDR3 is TGCGCCAGCAGCTCCCAAGCCTACACAGGGTGCACCTTC.

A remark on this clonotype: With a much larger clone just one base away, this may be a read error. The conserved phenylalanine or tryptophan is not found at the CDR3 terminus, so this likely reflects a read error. CDR3 protein: CSARDAQGNTEAFL. The CDR3 DNA reads as TGCAGTGCTAGAGATGCGCAGGGGAACACTGAAGCTTTCCTT. The rearrangement uses TRBV20-1 and TRBJ1-1; D is possibly TRBD1 (5 bases). The CDR3 contains 14 residues. Per germline, CDR1 DFQATT and CDR2 SNEGSKA (reference sequence). V lost 0 bases to trimming and J lost 1 base, with 9 bases between them.

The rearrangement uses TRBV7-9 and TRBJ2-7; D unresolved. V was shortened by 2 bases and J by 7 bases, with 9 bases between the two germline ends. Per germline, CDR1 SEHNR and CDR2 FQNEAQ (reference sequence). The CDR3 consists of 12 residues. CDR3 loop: CASSLSVGEQYF. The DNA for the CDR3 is TGTGCCAGCAGCTTATCGGTAGGAGAGCAGTACTTC. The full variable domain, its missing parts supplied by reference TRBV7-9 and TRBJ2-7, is DTGVSQNPRHKITKRGQNVTFRCDPISEHNRLYWYRQTLGQGPEFLTYFQNEAQLEKSRLLSDRFSAERPKGSFSTLEIQRTEQGDSAMYLCASSLSVGEQYFGPGTRLTVT.

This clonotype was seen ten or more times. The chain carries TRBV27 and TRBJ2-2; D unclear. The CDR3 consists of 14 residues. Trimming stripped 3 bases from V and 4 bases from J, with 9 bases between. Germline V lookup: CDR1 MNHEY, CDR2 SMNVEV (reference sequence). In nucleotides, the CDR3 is TGTGCCAGCAGTTTTATCGAGTCCACCGGGGAGCTGTTTTTT. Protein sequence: CASSFIESTGELFF.